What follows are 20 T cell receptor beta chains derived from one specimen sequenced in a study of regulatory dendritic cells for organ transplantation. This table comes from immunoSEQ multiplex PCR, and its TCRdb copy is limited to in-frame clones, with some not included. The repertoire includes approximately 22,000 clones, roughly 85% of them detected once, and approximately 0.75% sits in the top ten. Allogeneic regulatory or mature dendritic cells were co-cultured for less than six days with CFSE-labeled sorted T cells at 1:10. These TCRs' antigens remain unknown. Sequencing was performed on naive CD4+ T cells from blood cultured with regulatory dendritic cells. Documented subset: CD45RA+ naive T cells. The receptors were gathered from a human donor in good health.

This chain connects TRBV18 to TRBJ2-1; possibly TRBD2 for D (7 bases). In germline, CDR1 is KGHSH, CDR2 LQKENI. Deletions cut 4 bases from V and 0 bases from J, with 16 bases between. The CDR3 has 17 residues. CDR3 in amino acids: CASSLKGGLSSYNEQFF. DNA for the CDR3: TGTGCCAGCTCACTCAAGGGGGGGCTTAGCTCCTACAATGAGCAGTTCTTC.

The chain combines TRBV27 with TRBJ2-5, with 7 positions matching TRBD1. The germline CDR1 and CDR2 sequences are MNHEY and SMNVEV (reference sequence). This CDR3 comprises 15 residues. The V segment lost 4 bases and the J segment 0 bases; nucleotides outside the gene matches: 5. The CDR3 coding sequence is TGTGCCAGCAGTTCTTTGGACAGGTACCAAGAGACCCAGTACTTC. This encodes CASSSLDRYQETQYF.

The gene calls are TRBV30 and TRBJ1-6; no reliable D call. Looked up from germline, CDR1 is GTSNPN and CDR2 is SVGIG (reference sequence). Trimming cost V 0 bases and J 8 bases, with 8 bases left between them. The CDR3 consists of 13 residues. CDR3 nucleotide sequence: TGTGCCTGGAGTGTACGGGCAGATTCACCCCTCCACTTT. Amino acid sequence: CAWSVRADSPLHF.

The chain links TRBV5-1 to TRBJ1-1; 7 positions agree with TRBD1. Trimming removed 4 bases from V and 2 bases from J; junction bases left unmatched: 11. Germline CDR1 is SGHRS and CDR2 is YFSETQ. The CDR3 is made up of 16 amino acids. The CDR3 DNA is TGCGCCAGCAGCGAGCCGGACAGGAGGATTAACACTGAAGCTTTCTTT. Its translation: CASSEPDRRINTEAFF.

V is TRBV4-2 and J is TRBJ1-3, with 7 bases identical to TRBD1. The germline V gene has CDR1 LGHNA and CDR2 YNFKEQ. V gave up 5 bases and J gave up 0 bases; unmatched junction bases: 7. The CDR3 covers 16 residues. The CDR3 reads CASSSRGGPSGNTIYF. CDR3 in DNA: TGTGCCAGCAGCTCCCGAGGGGGCCCCTCTGGAAACACCATATATTTT.

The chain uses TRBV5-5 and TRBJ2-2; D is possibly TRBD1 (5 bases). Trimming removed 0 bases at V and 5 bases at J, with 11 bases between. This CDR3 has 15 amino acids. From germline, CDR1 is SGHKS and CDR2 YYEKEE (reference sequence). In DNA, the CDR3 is TGTGCCAGCAGCTTGGGACAGTCGTATACCGGGGAGCTGTTTTTT. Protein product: CASSLGQSYTGELFF.

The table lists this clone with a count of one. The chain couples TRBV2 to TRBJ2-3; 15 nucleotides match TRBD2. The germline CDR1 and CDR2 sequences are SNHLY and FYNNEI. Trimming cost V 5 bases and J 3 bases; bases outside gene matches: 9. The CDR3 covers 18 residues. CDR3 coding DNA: TGTGCCAGCAGTCGGACTAGCGGGGGGGCCAGTTTTACAGATACGCAGTATTTT. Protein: CASSRTSGGASFTDTQYF.

The CDR3 DNA follows: TGTGCCAGTAGCTCAATTTATCGCACAGATACGCAGTATTTT. It is translated as CASSSIYRTDTQYF. The V and J genes are TRBV19 and TRBJ2-3; the D is unclear. Per germline, CDR1 LNHDA and CDR2 SQIVND (reference sequence). The CDR3 has 14 amino acids. V lost 6 bases, J lost 1 base, and 11 bases lay in between.

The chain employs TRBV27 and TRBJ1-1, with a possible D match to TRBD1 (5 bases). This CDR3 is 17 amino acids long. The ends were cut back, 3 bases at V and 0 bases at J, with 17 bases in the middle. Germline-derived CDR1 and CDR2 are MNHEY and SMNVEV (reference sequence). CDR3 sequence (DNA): TGTGCCAGCAGTTTTTGGGCCGGGGCCGCCATGAACACTGAAGCTTTCTTT. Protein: CASSFWAGAAMNTEAFF.

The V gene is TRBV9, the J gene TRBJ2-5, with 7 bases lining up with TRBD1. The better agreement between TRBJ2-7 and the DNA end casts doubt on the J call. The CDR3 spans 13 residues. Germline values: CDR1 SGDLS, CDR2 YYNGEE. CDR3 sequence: CASSGTGGHEQYF. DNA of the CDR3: TGTGCCAGCAGCGGGACAGGTGGCCACGAGCAGTACTTC.

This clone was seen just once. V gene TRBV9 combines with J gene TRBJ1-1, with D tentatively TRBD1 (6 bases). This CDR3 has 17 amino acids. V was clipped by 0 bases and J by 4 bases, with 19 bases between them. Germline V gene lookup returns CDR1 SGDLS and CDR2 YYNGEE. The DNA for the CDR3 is TGTGCCAGCAGCGTAGCTACGGGAGGGGGGCCGGGCACTGAAGCTTTCTTT. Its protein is CASSVATGGGPGTEAFF.

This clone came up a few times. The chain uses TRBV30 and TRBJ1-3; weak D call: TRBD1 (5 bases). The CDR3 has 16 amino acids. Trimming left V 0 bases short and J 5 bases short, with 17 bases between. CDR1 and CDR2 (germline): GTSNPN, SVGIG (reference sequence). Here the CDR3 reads CAWSVVPSGWRNTIYF. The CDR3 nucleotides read TGTGCCTGGAGTGTCGTGCCCTCAGGGTGGCGAAACACCATATATTTT.

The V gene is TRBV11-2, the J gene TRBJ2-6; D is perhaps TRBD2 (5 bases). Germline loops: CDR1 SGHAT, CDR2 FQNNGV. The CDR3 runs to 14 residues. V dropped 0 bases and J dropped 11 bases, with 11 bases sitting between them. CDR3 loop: CASSLEPGSYVLTF. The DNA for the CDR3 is TGTGCCAGCAGCTTAGAACCGGGATCGTACGTCCTGACTTTC.

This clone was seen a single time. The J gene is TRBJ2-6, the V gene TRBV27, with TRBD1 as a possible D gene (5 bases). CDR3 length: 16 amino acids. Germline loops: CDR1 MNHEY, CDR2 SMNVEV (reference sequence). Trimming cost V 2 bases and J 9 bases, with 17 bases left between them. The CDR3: CASSLRFVGPYNVLTF. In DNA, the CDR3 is TGTGCCAGCAGTTTAAGGTTTGTGGGGCCCTACAACGTCCTGACTTTC.

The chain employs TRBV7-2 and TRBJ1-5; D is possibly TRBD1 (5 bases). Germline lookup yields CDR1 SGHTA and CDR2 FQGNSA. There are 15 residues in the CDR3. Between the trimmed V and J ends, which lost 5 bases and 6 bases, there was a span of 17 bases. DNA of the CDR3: TGTGCCAGCAGCCGAGACAGCTGGTCGATTCAGCCCCAGCATTTT. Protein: CASSRDSWSIQPQHF.

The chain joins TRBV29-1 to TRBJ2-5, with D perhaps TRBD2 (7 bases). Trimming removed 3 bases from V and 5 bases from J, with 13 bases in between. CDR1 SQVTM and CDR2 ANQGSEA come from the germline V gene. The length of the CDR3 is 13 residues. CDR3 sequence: CSVDGGGGETQYF. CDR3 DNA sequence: TGCAGCGTTGATGGGGGGGGCGGGGAGACCCAGTACTTC.

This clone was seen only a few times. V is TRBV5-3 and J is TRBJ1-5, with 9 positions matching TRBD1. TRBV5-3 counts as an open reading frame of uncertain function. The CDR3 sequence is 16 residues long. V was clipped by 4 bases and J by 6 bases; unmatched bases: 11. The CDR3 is CARSQGTGLRSQPQHF. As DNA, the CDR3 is TGTGCCAGAAGCCAGGGGACAGGGCTAAGGAGTCAGCCCCAGCATTTT.

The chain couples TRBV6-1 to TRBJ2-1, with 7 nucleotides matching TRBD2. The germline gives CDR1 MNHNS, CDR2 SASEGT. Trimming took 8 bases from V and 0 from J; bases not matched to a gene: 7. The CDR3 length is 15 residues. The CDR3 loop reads CASDLLASSYNEQFF. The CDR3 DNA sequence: TGTGCCAGCGATTTACTAGCGAGCTCCTACAATGAGCAGTTCTTC.

CDR3 region: CASRQERSTDTQYF. CDR3 DNA: TGTGCCAGCAGACAAGAAAGGAGCACAGATACGCAGTATTTT. The V call is TRBV2, the J call TRBJ2-3; D is unclear. The germline V gene has CDR1 SNHLY and CDR2 FYNNEI. The CDR3 loop spans 14 amino acids. Trimming pared 6 bases from V and 0 bases from J, leaving 10 bases between.

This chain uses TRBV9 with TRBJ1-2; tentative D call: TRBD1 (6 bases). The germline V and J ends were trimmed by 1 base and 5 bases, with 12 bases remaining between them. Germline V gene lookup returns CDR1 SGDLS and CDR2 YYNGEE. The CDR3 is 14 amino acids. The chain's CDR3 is CASSVSGGPYGYTF. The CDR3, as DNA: TGTGCCAGCAGCGTATCGGGGGGCCCTTATGGCTACACCTTC.